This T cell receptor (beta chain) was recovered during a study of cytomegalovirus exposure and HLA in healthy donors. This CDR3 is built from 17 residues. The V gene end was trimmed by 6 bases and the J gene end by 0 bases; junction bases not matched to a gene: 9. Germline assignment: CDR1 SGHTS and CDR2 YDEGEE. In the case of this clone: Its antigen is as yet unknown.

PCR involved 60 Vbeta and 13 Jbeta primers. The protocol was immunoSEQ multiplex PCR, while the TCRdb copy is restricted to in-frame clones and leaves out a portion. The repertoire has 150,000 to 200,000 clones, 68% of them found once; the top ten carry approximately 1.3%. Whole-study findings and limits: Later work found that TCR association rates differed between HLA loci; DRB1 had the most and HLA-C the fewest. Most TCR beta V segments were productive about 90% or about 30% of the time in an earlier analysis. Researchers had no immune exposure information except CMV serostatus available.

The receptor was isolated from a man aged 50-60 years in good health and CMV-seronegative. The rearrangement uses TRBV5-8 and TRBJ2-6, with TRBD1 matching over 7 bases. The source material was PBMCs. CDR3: CASNPGQTLSGANVLTF. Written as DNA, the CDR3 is TGTGCCAGCAATCCGGGACAGACCCTCTCTGGGGCCAACGTCCTGACTTTC.